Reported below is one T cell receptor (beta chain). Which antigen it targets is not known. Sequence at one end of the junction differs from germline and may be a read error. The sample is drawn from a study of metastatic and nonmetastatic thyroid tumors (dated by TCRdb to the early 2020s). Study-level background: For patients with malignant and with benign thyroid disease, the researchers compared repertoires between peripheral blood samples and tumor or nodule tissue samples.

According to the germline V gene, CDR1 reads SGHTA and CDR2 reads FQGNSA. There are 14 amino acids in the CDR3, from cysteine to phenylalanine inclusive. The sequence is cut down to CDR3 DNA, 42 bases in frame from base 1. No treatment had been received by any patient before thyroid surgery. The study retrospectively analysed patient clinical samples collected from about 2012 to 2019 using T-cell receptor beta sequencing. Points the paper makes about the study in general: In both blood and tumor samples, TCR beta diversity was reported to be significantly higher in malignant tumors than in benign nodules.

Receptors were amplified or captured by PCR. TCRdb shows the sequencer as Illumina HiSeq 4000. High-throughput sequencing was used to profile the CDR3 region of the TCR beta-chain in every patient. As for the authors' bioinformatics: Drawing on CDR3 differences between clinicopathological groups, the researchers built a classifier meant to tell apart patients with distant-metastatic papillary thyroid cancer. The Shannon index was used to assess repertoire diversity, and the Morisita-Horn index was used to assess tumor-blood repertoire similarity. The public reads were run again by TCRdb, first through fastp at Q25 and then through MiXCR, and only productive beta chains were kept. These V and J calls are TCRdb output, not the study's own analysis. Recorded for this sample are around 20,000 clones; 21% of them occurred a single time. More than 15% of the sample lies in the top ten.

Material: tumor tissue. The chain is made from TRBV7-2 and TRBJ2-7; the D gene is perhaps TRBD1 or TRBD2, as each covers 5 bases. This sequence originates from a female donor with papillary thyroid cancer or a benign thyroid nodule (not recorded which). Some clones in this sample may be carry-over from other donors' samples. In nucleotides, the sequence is TGTGCCATCAGCTTAGGGGACCCACTCTACGAGCAGTGCTTC. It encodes CAISLGDPLYEQCF. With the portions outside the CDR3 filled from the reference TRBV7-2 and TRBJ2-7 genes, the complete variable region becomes GAGVSQSPSNKVTEKGKDVELRCDPISGHTALYWYRQSLGQGLEFLIYFQGNSAPDKSGLPSDRFSAERTGGSVSTLTIQRTQQEDSAVYLCAISLGDPLYEQCFGPGTRLTVT.